This TCR beta chain was documented in a study of cytomegalovirus exposure and HLA in healthy donors. The V and J ends lost 3 bases and 2 bases, in that order; junction bases with no gene match: 12. CDR1 LNHDA and CDR2 SQIVND come from the germline V gene (reference sequence). The CDR3 runs 17 residues. The PCR used 60 Vbeta and 13 Jbeta primers. The method was immunoSEQ multiplex PCR; TCRdb's version includes in-frame clones alone and lacks a portion of them. Of some 180,000 clones listed, around 80% are singletons. This clonotype was obtained from a girl aged 5-17 years in good health and CMV-seropositive. The source material was PBMCs. The gene calls are TRBV19 and TRBJ2-7, with 8 bases lining up with TRBD2. The CDR3: CASSIQVGREAPYEQYF. CDR3 sequence (DNA): TGTGCCAGTAGTATCCAGGTGGGGCGGGAGGCCCCCTACGAGCAGTACTTC.